This entry lists 6 T cell receptor beta chains sequenced from one sample in a study of blood T cell repertoires in COVID-19. TCRdb's table, derived via immunoSEQ multiplex PCR, lists solely in-frame clones and lacks some. The sample yields 290,000 or so clones, 90% seen once. Material: PBMCs or T cells enriched from blood (not recorded which). All receptors come from a woman in her 30s who had recovered from COVID-19.

Only one count was recorded for this clone. The chain links TRBV6-1 to TRBJ1-2; TRBD1 matches 9 bases. This CDR3 region has 17 residues. CDR1 MNHNS and CDR2 SASEGT come from the germline V gene. Losses at the gene ends were 4 bases for V and 4 bases for J; bases not matched to a gene: 13. The CDR3 bases are TGTGCCAGCAGTGGTCCGGGACAGGGCAAATTTTTCTATGGCTACACCTTC. Protein sequence: CASSGPGQGKFFYGYTF.

The sample holds one count of this clone. The chain couples TRBV19 to TRBJ2-7; D is ambiguous. The V end lost 5 bases, the J end lost 4 bases, and 9 bases lay between the germline ends. The CDR3 length is 12 residues. CDR1 and CDR2 from the germline V gene are LNHDA and SQIVND (reference sequence). CDR3 nucleotides: TGTGCCAGTAGTCCCGGGTTTTACGAGCAGTACTTC. It specifies CASSPGFYEQYF.

The rearrangement joins TRBV6-5 to TRBJ2-7; 7 positions match TRBD1. The CDR3 is made up of 14 amino acids. Germline assignment: CDR1 MNHEY and CDR2 SVGAGI. The ends lost 8 bases at V and 1 base at J; junction bases unmatched: 8. The CDR3 coding sequence is TGTGCCAGCTCCCGGGACAGCCTTTCCTACGAGCAGTACTTC. Translation gives CASSRDSLSYEQYF.

CDR3 nucleotides: TGTGCCAGTAGTACCACCGGGATCCTCTATGGCTACACCTTC. This translates into CASSTTGILYGYTF. The rearrangement links TRBV19 to TRBJ1-2; D is unclear. This CDR3 is built from 14 residues. V lost 4 bases, J lost 4 bases, and 13 bases lay in between. Germline CDR1 reads LNHDA; CDR2 reads SQIVND (reference sequence).

The chain has TRBV6-2 or TRBV6-3 and TRBJ2-7, with 7 nucleotides matching TRBD2. The CDR3 sequence is 14 residues long. Germline CDR1 MNHEY, CDR2 SVGEGT. V was pared by 4 bases and J by 5 bases, with 8 bases of the junction left unmatched. The CDR3 region is CASSSGGGSDEQYF. The CDR3 bases are TGTGCCAGCAGTTCGGGCGGCGGGAGTGACGAGCAGTACTTC.

The V and J genes are TRBV6-6 and TRBJ2-3, with D possibly matching TRBD2 (6 bases). The length of the CDR3 is 15 residues. The V gene's germline CDR1 is MNHNY and CDR2 SVGAGI (reference sequence). Trimming took 8 bases from V and 0 from J, leaving 15 bases between them. The CDR3 sequence is CASLSREKSTDTQYF. The CDR3, as DNA: TGTGCCAGCCTAAGTCGGGAGAAGAGCACAGATACGCAGTATTTT.